This entry lists 21 T cell receptor beta chains sequenced from one sample in a study of T cells in Graves' hyperthyroidism and ophthalmopathy (dated by TCRdb to the late 2010s). The library was made by multiplex PCR. Sequencing took place on an Illumina HiSeq 2000. Amplification of TCR beta CDR3 regions was carried out from RNA transcripts. A first-round RT-PCR of the TCR CDR3 used the HTBI primer set with the Qiagen OneStep RT-PCR kit. TCRdb took the public reads, trimmed them with fastp at Q25, ran MiXCR for clone calling and kept in-frame beta chains. Rows with one shared CDR3 protein collapse into an entry with the most common genes and DNA. The sample data list around 260,000 distinct CDR3 sequences, and less than 30% of these were observed just once. The top ten clones comprise more than 25% of the sample. What was sequenced was blood. These receptors were obtained from a man in his forties or fifties with Graves' hyperthyroidism that later progressed to Graves' ophthalmopathy.

The gene calls are TRBV20-1 and TRBJ2-5, with D perhaps given as TRBD1 or TRBD2 (5 bases each). Germline V lookup: CDR1 DFQATT, CDR2 SNEGSKA (reference sequence). V gave up 2 bases and J gave up 10 bases, with 11 bases separating them. The CDR3 sequence is 11 residues long. The CDR3: CSARWGIGQYF. CDR3 nucleotides: TGCAGTGCTAGATGGGGGATTGGCCAGTACTTC.

V and J are TRBV28 and TRBJ2-5; TRBD1 is a possible D gene (5 bases). Germline CDR1 reads MDHEN; CDR2 reads SYDVKM. V was shortened by 3 bases and J by 4 bases, with 24 bases between the two germline ends. This CDR3 comprises 18 residues. CDR3 residues: CASSFNSLDRQLLETQYF. The CDR3 nucleotides are TGTGCCAGCAGTTTTAACTCACTCGACAGACAACTTTTAGAGACCCAGTACTTC.

The chain has TRBV12-3 or TRBV12-4 and TRBJ2-7; 10 bases agree with TRBD1. The CDR3 consists of 13 residues. Trimming took 6 bases from V and 7 from J; bases not matched to a gene: 6. The CDR3 region has the DNA TGTGCCAGCAGAGGACAGGGGGATGGGGAGCAGTACTTC. It encodes CASRGQGDGEQYF.

The sample holds a few counts of this clonotype. The rearrangement joins TRBV6-5 to TRBJ2-7; 7 nucleotides align to TRBD2. With 1 base clipped from V and 6 bases from J, the junction kept 6 bases outside the gene matches. The CDR3 contains 14 residues. In germline, CDR1 is MNHEY, CDR2 SVGAGI. The CDR3 coding sequence is TGTGCCAGCAGTTACTGGCGGGAGTCTGGCGAGCAGTACTTC. Translating gives CASSYWRESGEQYF.

In this sample, this clonotype turned up many times. The chain is built from TRBV28 and TRBJ2-7; D not resolved. Germline V gives CDR1 MDHEN, CDR2 SYDVKM. Trimming pared 5 bases from V and 2 bases from J, leaving 19 bases between. The CDR3 is 16 residues long. The DNA for the CDR3 is TGTGCCAGCAGTCGAGGACCATCCCACCTTCCCTACGAGCAGTACTTC. Its protein product is CASSRGPSHLPYEQYF.

This clonotype came up many times. CDR3 sequence reads: CAIGPTGGNTEAFF. The CDR3 nucleotides are TGTGCCATCGGCCCAACAGGGGGAAACACTGAAGCTTTCTTT. The rearrangement joins TRBV10-3 to TRBJ1-1, with TRBD1 matching over 8 bases. V lost 8 bases to trimming and J lost 2 bases; unmatched junction nucleotides: 7. Germline CDR1 and CDR2: ENHRY and SYGVKD. This CDR3 is 14 amino acids long.

This clonotype was seen many times. V is TRBV10-3 and J is TRBJ2-5; perhaps TRBD2 as D (6 bases). Germline V gene lookup returns CDR1 ENHRY and CDR2 SYGVKD. V was clipped by 0 bases and J by 4 bases, with 9 bases between them. This CDR3 contains 14 residues. The CDR3 loop is CAISESGTSETQYF. The CDR3 DNA is TGTGCCATCAGTGAGTCGGGGACTTCAGAGACCCAGTACTTC.

This chain connects TRBV3-1 to TRBJ2-7; TRBD1 is a possible D gene (5 bases). The germline gives CDR1 LGHDT, CDR2 YNNKEL (reference sequence). V lost 4 bases to trimming and J lost 5 bases, with 18 bases between them. This CDR3 spans 15 amino acids. As DNA, the CDR3 is TGTGCCAGCAGCCCCCACAGGACACTACGGGACGAGCAGTACTTC. Translated: CASSPHRTLRDEQYF.

This clonotype was picked up many times. The chain has TRBV30 and TRBJ2-6; unclear D gene. The CDR3 contains 13 residues. Trimming cost V 3 bases and J 0 bases, with 3 bases left between them. Germline CDR1 is GTSNPN and CDR2 is SVGIG (reference sequence). CDR3 DNA sequence: TGTGCCTGGAGCCCCTCTGGGGCCAACGTCCTGACTTTC. It is translated as CAWSPSGANVLTF.

The V and J genes are TRBV6-1 and TRBJ2-7; D is undetermined. Germline CDR1 MNHNS, CDR2 SASEGT. The CDR3 consists of 14 residues. V was cut by 2 bases and J by 3 bases, with 11 bases left in between. CDR3 loop: CASSELLRDYEQYF. The CDR3 DNA sequence: TGTGCCAGCAGTGAACTACTCCGAGACTACGAGCAGTACTTC.

This clonotype was picked up many times. This chain uses TRBV12-3 or TRBV12-4 with TRBJ2-2; the match to TRBD2 covers 9 bases. The CDR3 runs to 16 residues. Losses at the gene ends were 6 bases for V and 1 base for J; bases not matched to a gene: 6. The CDR3 is CASSPPSGMNTGELFF. In DNA form, the CDR3 reads TGTGCCAGCAGCCCTCCTAGCGGGATGAACACCGGGGAGCTGTTTTTT.

This clonotype was found many times. The chain combines TRBV2 with TRBJ2-2, with D tentatively TRBD1 or TRBD2 (5 bases each). This CDR3 contains 17 residues. Germline V gene data show CDR1 as SNHLY and CDR2 as FYNNEI. V was shortened by 6 bases and J by 7 bases, with 24 bases between the two germline ends. The CDR3 bases are TGTGCCAGCAGAAAATTCCCCGGGACCGGATTAGGCGGGGAGCTGTTTTTT. This translates into CASRKFPGTGLGGELFF.

This clonotype was counted at least ten times. The rearrangement links TRBV30 to TRBJ1-1; D call uncertain. The CDR3 consists of 15 residues. V was clipped by 4 bases and J by 1 base, with 16 bases between them. Germline values: CDR1 GTSNPN, CDR2 SVGIG (reference sequence). CDR3 protein: CAWTLEVAPNTEAFF. The CDR3 nucleotides read TGTGCCTGGACCCTAGAGGTAGCCCCGAACACTGAAGCTTTCTTT.

This clonotype has a count of ten or more. V is TRBV27 and J is TRBJ2-7; the D call may be TRBD1 or TRBD2 (5 bases each). Trimming shortened V by 8 bases and J by 4 bases, and 24 bases separated the two germline ends. The V gene's germline CDR1 is MNHEY and CDR2 SMNVEV (reference sequence). The CDR3 has 16 residues. CDR3 region: CASSPVRGAPEYEQYF. In DNA, the CDR3 is TGTGCCAGCTCTCCCGTGAGAGGGGCCCCGGAATACGAGCAGTACTTC.

The chain uses TRBV29-1 and TRBJ1-1; possible D gene TRBD1, 6 bases. Germline V gives CDR1 SQVTM, CDR2 ANQGSEA. The CDR3 length is 14 residues. The V gene lost 7 bases and the J gene lost 0 bases, with 15 bases spanning the gap. CDR3 amino acids: CSGGAGAMNTEAFF. CDR3 coding DNA: TGCAGCGGGGGGGCGGGGGCCATGAACACTGAAGCTTTCTTT.

The chain links TRBV12-3 or TRBV12-4 to TRBJ1-2; tentatively, D is TRBD1 (6 bases). This CDR3 spans 13 amino acids. V was shortened by 6 bases and J by 8 bases, with 16 bases between the two germline ends. The CDR3 reads CASSLNRVRGYTF. DNA of the CDR3: TGTGCCAGCAGCTTAAACAGGGTTCGGGGCTACACCTTC.

This clonotype was observed many times. The chain recombines TRBV4-2 with TRBJ2-5, with D perhaps assigned TRBD1 or TRBD2 (5 bases each). The germline gives CDR1 LGHNA, CDR2 YNFKEQ. V lost 5 bases to trimming and J lost 3 bases, with 28 bases between them. CDR3 length: 19 residues. CDR3 nucleotide sequence: TGTGCCAGCAGCGGAGCCCCCTTCAAAGATAGTGAGGGGAAAGAGACCCAGTACTTC. This sequence encodes CASSGAPFKDSEGKETQYF.

This clonotype was seen many times. The V and J genes are TRBV30 and TRBJ2-6; D remains unclear. V lost 3 bases and J lost 2, with 8 bases in between. This CDR3 comprises 14 residues. Germline-derived CDR1 and CDR2 are GTSNPN and SVGIG (reference sequence). CDR3 residues: CAWRDLTGANVLTF. In DNA, the CDR3 is TGTGCCTGGAGGGACCTCACTGGGGCCAACGTCCTGACTTTC.

This clonotype was recorded at least ten times. The chain carries TRBV7-9 and TRBJ2-7, with TRBD2 identical over 8 bases. The CDR3 is 17 residues long. Germline-derived CDR1 and CDR2 are SEHNR and FQNEAQ (reference sequence). The V gene end was trimmed by 2 bases and the J gene end by 2 bases; junction bases not matched to a gene: 11. Here the CDR3 reads CASSLMGMSGLAYEQYF. For the CDR3, the DNA is TGTGCCAGCAGCTTAATGGGTATGTCGGGACTAGCCTACGAGCAGTACTTC.

The chain joins TRBV6-1 to TRBJ2-7, with D possibly matching TRBD1 (5 bases). This CDR3 has 14 amino acids. Trimming left V 0 bases short and J 3 bases short, with 9 bases between. The germline CDR1 and CDR2 sequences are MNHNS and SASEGT. CDR3 loop: CASSEAWGGYEQYF. The CDR3 nucleotides read TGTGCCAGCAGTGAAGCTTGGGGCGGCTACGAGCAGTACTTC.

About this clonotype: This clone may be a read error of a much larger clone one base away. This chain uses TRBV5-1 with TRBJ1-3, with no clear D. The CDR3 is 13 residues long. Germline CDR1 and CDR2: SGHRS and YFSETQ. DNA for the CDR3: TGCGCCAGCAGACGAAGCTCTGGAAACGCCATATATTTT. Translation gives CASRRSSGNAIYF.